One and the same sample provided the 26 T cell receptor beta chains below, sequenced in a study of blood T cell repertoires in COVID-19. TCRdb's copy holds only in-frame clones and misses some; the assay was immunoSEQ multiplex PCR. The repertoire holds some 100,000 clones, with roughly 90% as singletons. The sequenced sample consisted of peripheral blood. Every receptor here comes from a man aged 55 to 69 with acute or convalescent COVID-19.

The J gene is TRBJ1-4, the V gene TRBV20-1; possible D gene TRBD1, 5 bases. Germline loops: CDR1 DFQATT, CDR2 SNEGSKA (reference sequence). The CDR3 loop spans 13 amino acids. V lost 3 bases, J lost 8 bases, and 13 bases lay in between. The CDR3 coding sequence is TGCAGTGCTAGTTCTTTCGACAGCGAAAAACTGTTTTTT. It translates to CSASSFDSEKLFF.

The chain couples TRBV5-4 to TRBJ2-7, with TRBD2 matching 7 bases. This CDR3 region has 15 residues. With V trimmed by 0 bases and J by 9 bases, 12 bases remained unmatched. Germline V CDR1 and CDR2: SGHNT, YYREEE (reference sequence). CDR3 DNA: TGTGCCAGCAGCTTGGGGGCGGGAGCGGTGCTGGGGCAGTACTTC. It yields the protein CASSLGAGAVLGQYF.

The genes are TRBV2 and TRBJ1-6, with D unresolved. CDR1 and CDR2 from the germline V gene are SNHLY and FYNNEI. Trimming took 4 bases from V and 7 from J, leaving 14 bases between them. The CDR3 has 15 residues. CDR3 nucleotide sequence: TGTGCCAGCAGTGTTCCGGGGAACTCAAATTCACCCCTCCACTTT. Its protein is CASSVPGNSNSPLHF.

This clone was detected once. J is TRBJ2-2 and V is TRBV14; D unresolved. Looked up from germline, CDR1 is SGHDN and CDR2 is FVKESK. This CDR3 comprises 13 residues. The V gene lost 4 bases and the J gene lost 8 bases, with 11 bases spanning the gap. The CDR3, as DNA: TGTGCCAGCAGCCCCTTATCCAGGGGGGAGCTGTTTTTT. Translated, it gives CASSPLSRGELFF.

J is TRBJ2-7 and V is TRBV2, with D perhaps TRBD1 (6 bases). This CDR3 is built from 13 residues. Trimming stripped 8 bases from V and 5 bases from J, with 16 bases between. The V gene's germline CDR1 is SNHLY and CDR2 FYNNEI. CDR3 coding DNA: TGTGCCAGCCAACGGGACACCCTAGACGAGCAGTACTTC. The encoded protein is CASQRDTLDEQYF.

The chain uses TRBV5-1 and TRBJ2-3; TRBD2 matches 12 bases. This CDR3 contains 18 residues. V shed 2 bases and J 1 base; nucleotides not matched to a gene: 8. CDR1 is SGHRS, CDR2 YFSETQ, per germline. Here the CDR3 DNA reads TGCGCCAGCAGCTTCCCCGCGGGACTAGCGGGCCGCACAGATACGCAGTATTTT. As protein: CASSFPAGLAGRTDTQYF.

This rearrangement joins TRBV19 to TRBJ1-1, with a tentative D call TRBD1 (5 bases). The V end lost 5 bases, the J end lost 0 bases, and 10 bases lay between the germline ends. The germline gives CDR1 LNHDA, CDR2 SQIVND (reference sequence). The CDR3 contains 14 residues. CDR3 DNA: TGTGCCAGTAGTTCGGGACTGATGAACACTGAAGCTTTCTTT. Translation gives CASSSGLMNTEAFF.

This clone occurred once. Here the CDR3 DNA reads TGTGCCAGCAGCCCCGAATTACCGGGGGTCTACACCTTC. Encoded protein: CASSPELPGVYTF. The chain couples TRBV27 to TRBJ1-2; TRBD1 is a possible D gene (5 bases). V dropped 6 bases and J dropped 10 bases, with 18 bases sitting between them. CDR1 is MNHEY and CDR2 is SMNVEV in the germline V gene (reference sequence). CDR3 length: 13 residues.

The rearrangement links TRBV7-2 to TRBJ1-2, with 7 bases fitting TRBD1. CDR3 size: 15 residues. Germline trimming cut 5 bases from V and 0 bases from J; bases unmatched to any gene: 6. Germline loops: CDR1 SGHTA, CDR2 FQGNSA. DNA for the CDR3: TGTGCCAGCAGCCGCGGCCAGGGGGCTAACTATGGCTACACCTTC. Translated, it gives CASSRGQGANYGYTF. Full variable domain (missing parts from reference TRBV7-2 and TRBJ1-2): GAGVSQSPSNKVTEKGKDVELRCDPISGHTALYWYRQSLGQGLEFLIYFQGNSAPDKSGLPSDRFSAERTGGSVSTLTIQRTQQEDSAVYLCASSRGQGANYGYTFGSGTRLTVV.

In nucleotides, the CDR3 is TGTGCCAGTAGTAGCAGACAGGGCCCCACAGATACGCAGTATTTT. It is translated as CASSSRQGPTDTQYF. The chain uses TRBV19 and TRBJ2-3, with 7 positions matching TRBD1. CDR1 and CDR2 from the germline V gene are LNHDA and SQIVND (reference sequence). The J segment lost 2 bases and the V segment lost 4 bases, leaving 6 bases of the junction unmatched. The CDR3 is 15 amino acids.

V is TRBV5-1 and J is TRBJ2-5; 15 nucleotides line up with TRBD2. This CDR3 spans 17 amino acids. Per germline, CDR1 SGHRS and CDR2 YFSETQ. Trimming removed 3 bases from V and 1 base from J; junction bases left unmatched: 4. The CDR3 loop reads CASSSGLAGGGQETQYF. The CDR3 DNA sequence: TGCGCCAGCAGCTCTGGACTAGCGGGAGGGGGCCAAGAGACCCAGTACTTC.

The CDR3 here is CASSLPDRNTEAFF. CDR3 bases: TGTGCCAGCAGTTTACCTGACAGGAACACTGAAGCTTTCTTT. The V and J genes are TRBV28 and TRBJ1-1; D is perhaps TRBD1 (5 bases). The germline CDR1 and CDR2 sequences are MDHEN and SYDVKM. The CDR3 has 14 amino acids. Between the trimmed V and J ends, which lost 2 bases and 1 base, there was a span of 8 bases.

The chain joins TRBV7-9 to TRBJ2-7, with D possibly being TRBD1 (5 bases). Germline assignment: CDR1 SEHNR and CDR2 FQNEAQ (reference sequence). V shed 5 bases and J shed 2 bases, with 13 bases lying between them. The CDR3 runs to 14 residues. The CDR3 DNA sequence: TGTGCCAGCAGCCCAGGGTATATGACCTACGAGCAGTACTTC. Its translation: CASSPGYMTYEQYF.

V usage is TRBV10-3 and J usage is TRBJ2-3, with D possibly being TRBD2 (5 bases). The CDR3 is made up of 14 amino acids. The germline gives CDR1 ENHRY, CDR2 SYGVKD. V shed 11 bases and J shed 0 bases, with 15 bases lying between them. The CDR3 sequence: CAASSGSSTDTQYF. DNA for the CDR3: TGTGCCGCCTCCAGCGGTTCTAGCACAGATACGCAGTATTTT.

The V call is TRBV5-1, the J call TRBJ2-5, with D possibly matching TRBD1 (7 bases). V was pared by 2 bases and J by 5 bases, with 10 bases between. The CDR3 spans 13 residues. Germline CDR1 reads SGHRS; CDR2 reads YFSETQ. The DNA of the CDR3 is TGCGCCAGCAGCTTACAGGGGAGGGAGACCCAGTACTTC. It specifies CASSLQGRETQYF.

This chain's CDR3 is CASSFRLAGDTQYF. The CDR3 nucleotides are TGCGCCAGCAGCTTCCGACTAGCGGGAGATACGCAGTATTTT. This chain links TRBV5-1 with TRBJ2-3, with 10 bases fitting TRBD2. Germline loops: CDR1 SGHRS, CDR2 YFSETQ. With V trimmed by 2 bases and J by 5 bases, 2 bases remained unmatched. The CDR3 has 14 amino acids. Based on the CDR3 plus reference TRBV5-1 and TRBJ2-3, the full variable domain is KAGVTQTPRYLIKTRGQQVTLSCSPISGHRSVSWYQQTPGQGLQFLFEYFSETQRNKGNFPGRFSGRQFSNSRSEMNVSTLELGDSALYLCASSFRLAGDTQYFGPGTRLTVL.

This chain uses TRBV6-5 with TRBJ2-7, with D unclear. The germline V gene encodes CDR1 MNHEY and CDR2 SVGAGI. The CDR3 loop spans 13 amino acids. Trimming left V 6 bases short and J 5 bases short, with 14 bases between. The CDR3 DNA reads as TGTGCCAGCAGCGACTCCTACCTTGACGAGCAGTACTTC. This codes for CASSDSYLDEQYF.

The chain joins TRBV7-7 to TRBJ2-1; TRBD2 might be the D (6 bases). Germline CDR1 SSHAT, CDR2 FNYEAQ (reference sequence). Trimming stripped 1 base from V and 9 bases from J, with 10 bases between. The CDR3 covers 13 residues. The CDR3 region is CASSLDLGGEQFF. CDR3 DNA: TGTGCCAGCAGCTTAGATCTGGGAGGTGAGCAGTTCTTC. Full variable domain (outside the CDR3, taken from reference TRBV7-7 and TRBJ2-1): GAGVSQSPRYKVTKRGQDVTLRCDPISSHATLYWYQQALGQGPEFLTYFNYEAQPDKSGLPSDRFSAERPEGSISTLTIQRTEQRDSAMYRCASSLDLGGEQFFGPGTRLTVL.

The CDR3 is CASSLWGAQAFF. CDR3 in DNA: TGTGCCAGCAGTTTATGGGGGGCGCAGGCTTTCTTT. The chain has TRBV28 and TRBJ1-1; a weak D match, TRBD1 (6 bases). The CDR3 sequence is 12 residues long. V shed 0 bases and J shed 11 bases, with 10 bases lying between them. Per the germline V gene, CDR1 is MDHEN and CDR2 is SYDVKM.

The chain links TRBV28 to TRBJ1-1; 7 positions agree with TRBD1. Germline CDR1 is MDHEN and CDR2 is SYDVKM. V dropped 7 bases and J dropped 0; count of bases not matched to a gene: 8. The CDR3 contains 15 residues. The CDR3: CASISQGRVNTEAFF. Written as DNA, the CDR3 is TGTGCCAGCATTTCACAGGGGCGAGTGAACACTGAAGCTTTCTTT.

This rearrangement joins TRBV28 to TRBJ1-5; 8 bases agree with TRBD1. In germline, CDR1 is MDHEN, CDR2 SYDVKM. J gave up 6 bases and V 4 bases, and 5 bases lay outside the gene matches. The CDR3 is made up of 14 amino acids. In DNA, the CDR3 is TGTGCCAGCAGTTCCTCAGGGACAGGTCAGCCCCAGCATTTT. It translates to CASSSSGTGQPQHF.

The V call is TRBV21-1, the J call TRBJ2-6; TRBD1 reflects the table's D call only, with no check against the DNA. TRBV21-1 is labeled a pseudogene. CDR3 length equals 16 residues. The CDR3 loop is CASSKAGSSGANVLTF. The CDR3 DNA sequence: TGTGCCAGCAGCAAAGCGGGCTCCTCTGGGGCCAACGTCCTGACTTTC.

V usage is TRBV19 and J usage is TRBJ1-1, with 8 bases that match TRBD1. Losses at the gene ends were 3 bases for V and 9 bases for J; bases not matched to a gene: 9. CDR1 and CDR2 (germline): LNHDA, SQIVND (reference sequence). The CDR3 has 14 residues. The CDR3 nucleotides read TGTGCCAGTAGTATGAGTCAGGGGGCCGGACAAGCTTTCTTT. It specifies CASSMSQGAGQAFF.

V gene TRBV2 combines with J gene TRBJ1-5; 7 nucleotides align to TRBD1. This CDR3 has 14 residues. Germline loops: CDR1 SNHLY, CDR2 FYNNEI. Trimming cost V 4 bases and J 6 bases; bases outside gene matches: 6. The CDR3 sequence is CASSGWTGGQPQHF. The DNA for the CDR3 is TGTGCCAGCAGTGGGTGGACAGGTGGTCAGCCCCAGCATTTT.

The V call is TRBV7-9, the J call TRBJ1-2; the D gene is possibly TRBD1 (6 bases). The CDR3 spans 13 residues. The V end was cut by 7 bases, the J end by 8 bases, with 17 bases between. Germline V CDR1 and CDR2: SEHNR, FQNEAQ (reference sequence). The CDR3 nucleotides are TGTGCCAGCACGATCCAACAGGGATACGGCTACACCTTC. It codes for CASTIQQGYGYTF.

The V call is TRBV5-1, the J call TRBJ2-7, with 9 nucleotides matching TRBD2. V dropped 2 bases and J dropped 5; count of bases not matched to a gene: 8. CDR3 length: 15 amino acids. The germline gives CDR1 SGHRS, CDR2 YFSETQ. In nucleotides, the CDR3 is TGCGCCAGCAGCTTTGATTTAGCGGGAGAAGACGAGCAGTACTTC. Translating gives CASSFDLAGEDEQYF.